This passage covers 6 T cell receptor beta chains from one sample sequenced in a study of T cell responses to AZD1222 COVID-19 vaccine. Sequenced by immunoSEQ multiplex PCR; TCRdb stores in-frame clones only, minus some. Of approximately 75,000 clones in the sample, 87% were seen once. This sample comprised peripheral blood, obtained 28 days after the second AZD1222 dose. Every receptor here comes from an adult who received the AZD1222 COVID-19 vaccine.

CDR3: CASSQKYNYGYTF. CDR3 DNA sequence: TGTGCCAGCAGCCAAAAGTATAACTATGGCTACACCTTC. This rearrangement joins TRBV3-1 (or the pseudogene TRBV3-2) to TRBJ1-2; D remains ambiguous. The germline V gene encodes CDR1 LGHDT and CDR2 YNNKEL (reference sequence). The CDR3 has 13 amino acids. Trimming removed 2 bases at V and 1 base at J, with 5 bases between.

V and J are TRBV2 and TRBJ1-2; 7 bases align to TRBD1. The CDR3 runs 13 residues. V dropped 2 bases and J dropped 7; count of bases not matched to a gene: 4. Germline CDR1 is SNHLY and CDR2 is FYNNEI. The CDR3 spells CASSERGPAGYTF. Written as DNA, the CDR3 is TGTGCCAGCAGTGAAAGGGGGCCGGCTGGCTACACCTTC.

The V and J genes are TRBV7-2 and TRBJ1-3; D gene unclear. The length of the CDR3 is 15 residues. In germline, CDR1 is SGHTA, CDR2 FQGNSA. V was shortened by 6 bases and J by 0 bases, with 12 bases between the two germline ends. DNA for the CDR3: TGTGCCAGCAGTCTACTGTGGGACTCTGGAAACACCATATATTTT. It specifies CASSLLWDSGNTIYF.

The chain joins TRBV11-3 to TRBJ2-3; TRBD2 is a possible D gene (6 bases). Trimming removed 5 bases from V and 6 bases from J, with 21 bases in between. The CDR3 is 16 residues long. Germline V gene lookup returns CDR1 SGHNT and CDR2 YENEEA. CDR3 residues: CASSQSSVGGRDTQYF. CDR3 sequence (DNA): TGTGCCAGCAGCCAGAGCTCCGTGGGGGGTAGGGATACGCAGTATTTT.

The CDR3 region has the DNA TGTGCCAGTAGTATCCCGGGACAGGCGATCTACGAGCAGTACTTC. This sequence encodes CASSIPGQAIYEQYF. The rearrangement links TRBV19 to TRBJ2-7, with 8 nucleotides matching TRBD1. This CDR3 contains 15 residues. Losses at the gene ends were 3 bases for V and 3 bases for J; bases not matched to a gene: 7. CDR1 LNHDA and CDR2 SQIVND come from the germline V gene (reference sequence).

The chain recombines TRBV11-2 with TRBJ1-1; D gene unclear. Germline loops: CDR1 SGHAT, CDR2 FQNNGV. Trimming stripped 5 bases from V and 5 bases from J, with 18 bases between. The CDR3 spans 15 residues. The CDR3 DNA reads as TGTGCCAGCAGCACTCAAATGGGAGTCGGGACTGAAGCTTTCTTT. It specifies CASSTQMGVGTEAFF.